Presented here are 9 T cell receptor beta chains from one specimen sequenced in a study of CXCR3-negative and CXCR3-positive naive CD8 T cells (dated by TCRdb to the late 2010s). TCRdb records NextSeq 550 as the sequencer. The Human TCR Profiling Kit (MiLaboratory) was used to prepare UMI-labeled 5' RACE TRB cDNA libraries. TCRdb reprocessed the raw reads; every CDR3 protein sequence is a single record, and DNA is not supplied. This sample's table contains fewer than 55,000 distinct CDR3 sequences. In total, the top ten clones hold about 1.6% of the sample. The sequenced sample was naive CXCR3- CD8+ T cells from blood. What the cell subset or site label conveys for this sample: CD45RO-CCR7+CD27+CD95- naive CD8+ T cells lacking CXCR3 (TNR3-). The receptors were gathered from a human donor in good health. Some clones in this sample may be carry-over from other donors' samples.

V gene TRBV28 combines with J gene TRBJ2-5; TCRdb's D call of TRBD1 is untestable without DNA. This CDR3 has 16 amino acids. CDR1 and CDR2 from the germline V gene are MDHEN and SYDVKM. The CDR3 protein is CASSLLSTGGYETQYF.

This chain joins TRBV5-1 and TRBJ2-5. This CDR3 comprises 14 residues. Germline V gives CDR1 SGHRS, CDR2 YFSETQ. Here the CDR3 reads CASSLRRTQETQYF.

The chain recombines TRBV5-4 with TRBJ2-2; TCRdb designates TRBD2, a call that cannot be tested without DNA. The CDR3 is 15 residues long. Germline V CDR1 and CDR2: SGHNT, YYREEE (reference sequence). The CDR3 here is CASSFPATGHGELFF.

The chain uses TRBV6-2 or TRBV6-3 and TRBJ2-7; TCRdb's D call, TRBD1, is unchecked because there is no DNA. The CDR3 extends over 15 amino acids. Germline loops: CDR1 MNHEY, CDR2 SVGEGT. The CDR3: CASSYGDRGTYEQYF.

The CDR3 sequence: CASNQQGVGMNTEAFF. V and J are TRBV10-3 and TRBJ1-1; without DNA, the TCRdb call of TRBD1 cannot be checked. Germline V lookup: CDR1 ENHRY, CDR2 SYGVKD. This CDR3 has 16 residues.

Here the CDR3 reads CASSQGNGDAIQAFF. This chain links TRBV4-3 with TRBJ1-1. Germline values: CDR1 LGHNA, CDR2 YSLEER. This CDR3 is built from 15 residues.

The chain has TRBV7-3 and TRBJ2-7. The CDR3 covers 14 residues. The germline CDR1 and CDR2 sequences are SGHTA and FQGTGA. The CDR3 region is CASSLGGGAYEQYF.

The rearrangement uses TRBV7-2 and TRBJ2-7; TCRdb's D call of TRBD1 is untestable without DNA. CDR1 SGHTA and CDR2 FQGNSA come from the germline V gene. The CDR3 length is 13 residues. The chain's CDR3 is CASSLSQGYEQYF.

This sequence joins TRBV28 and TRBJ2-7; the TCRdb D gene call, TRBD1, has no DNA to confirm it. The CDR3 is 16 amino acids. Germline lookup yields CDR1 MDHEN and CDR2 SYDVKM. The CDR3 loop is CASSSLMTASSYEQYF.